The 5 T cell receptor beta chains below were found in one sample sequenced in a study of prognosis after radiotherapy for stage I lung cancer. Two-round multiplex PCR on genomic DNA was the method by which TCR beta CDR3 was amplified. Initially, in first-round PCR, primers specific to each TRBV and TRBJ gene were used. TCRdb fed the multiplex PCR reads into MiXCR, producing one record per CDR3 protein. The profile shows around 13,000 distinct CDR3 sequences, roughly 29% of them singletons. The sample was PBMCs, taken before or after stereotactic body radiation therapy (not recorded which). These receptors all come from a donor older than 45 with non-small cell lung cancer.

This clonotype is medium-sized in the sample. This CDR3 is missing its conserved last phenylalanine or tryptophan, likely due to a read error. The limits of the CDR3 on the DNA are not certain, so only TCRdb's listed CDR3 is given. V usage is TRBV28 and J usage is TRBJ2-1; no check of the table's D call, TRBD2, against the DNA was made. The CDR3 is 12 residues long, counting both termini. Germline V gives CDR1 MDHEN, CDR2 SYDVKM. CDR3 sequence reads: CASSLATSGRVL.

Relative to its sample, this clonotype is medium-sized. The CDR3 loop is CASSLSSQPNQPQHF. Here the CDR3 DNA reads TGTGCCAGCAGTTTATCGTCACAGCCAAATCAGCCCCAGCATTTT. The V and J genes are TRBV28 and TRBJ1-5; D call uncertain. This CDR3 region has 15 residues. V lost 1 base to trimming and J lost 4 bases, with 11 bases between them. Germline V lookup: CDR1 MDHEN, CDR2 SYDVKM.

In regard to this clonotype: A far larger clone differs by one base, so this is likely a read error. V and J are TRBV6-1 and TRBJ2-3, with 10 bases fitting TRBD2. Germline assignment: CDR1 MNHNS and CDR2 SASEGT. This CDR3 contains 19 residues. Unmatched junction bases numbered 16, after V lost 6 bases and J lost 1 base. CDR3 sequence reads: CASRTGTSAFGEGTDTQYF. The CDR3 DNA follows: TGTGCCAGCAGAACCGGGACTAGCGCGTTTGGAGAGGGCACAGATACGCAGTATTTT.

This clonotype was seen ten or more times. This chain links TRBV3-1 with TRBJ2-7; D may be TRBD2 (6 bases). Trimming left V 0 bases short and J 5 bases short, with 11 bases between. This CDR3 region has 14 residues. Per germline, CDR1 LGHDT and CDR2 YNNKEL (reference sequence). The DNA for the CDR3 is TGTGCCAGCAGCCAAGAATGGAGGGTCCACGAGCAGTACTTC. As protein: CASSQEWRVHEQYF.

Worth noting for this clonotype: One end of the junction does not line up with germline, which may come from a read error. The chain links TRBV6-2 or TRBV6-3 to TRBJ2-6; 9 bases fit TRBD1. Germline CDR1 is MNHEY and CDR2 is SVGEGT. CDR3 size: 16 residues. The CDR3 loop reads CASSYKNRGQYPLLTF. CDR3 bases: TGTGCCAGTAGTTACAAGAACAGGGGGCAATACCCCCTACTGACTTTC.